The T cell receptor (beta chain) described here comes from a study of human T cells and chemical hapten exposure. This clonotype was seen at least ten times. MiXCR, run by TCRdb on the RACE reads, gives a single entry per CDR3 protein. The sample lists some 89,000 distinct CDR3 sequences; about 10% were seen once. Sample time point: patch test 2, 6 weeks after DPC sensitization. Treatment defined: therapeutic diphenylcyclopropenone sensitization with weekly scalp DPC. This CDR3 is 13 amino acids long. Between the trimmed V and J ends, which lost 0 bases and 4 bases, there was a span of 5 bases. From germline, CDR1 is LGHNA and CDR2 YSLEER.

Sequences were derived from whole blood, sampled in connection with sensitization to the hapten diphenylcyclopropenone (DPC). J is TRBJ2-3 and V is TRBV4-3; D gene unclear. This sequence was found in a woman aged 25-40 years with alopecia areata. Some clones in this sample may be carry-over from other donors' samples. The CDR3 DNA sequence: TGCGCCAGCAGCCAAGAACCCTCAGATACGCAGTATTTT. Translation: CASSQEPSDTQYF.